Listed below are T cell receptor beta chains from one sample, sequenced in a study of shared clonotypes between healthy human individuals. Assay: immunoSEQ multiplex PCR; the TCRdb copy retains only in-frame clones and omits some. Here the sample spans more than 1 million clones, around 82% being singletons. The sample consisted of memory CD4+ T cells from PBMCs. These TCRs come from a man in his late teens or twenties in good health. Some clones in this sample may be carry-over from other donors' samples. Both conserved end residues are part of each CDR3.

15,TRBV30,CAWSVPGTGGQPQHF
13,TRBV14,CASSRNRVYEQYF
15,TRBV5-1,CASSTTGLGGYIQYF
15,TRBV28,CASSLTGTITDTQYF
15,TRBV6-1,CASAWAGGNTGELFF
13,TRBV28,CASSPRLDPPLHF
11,TRBV6-6,CASSPGNEQYF
16,TRBV6-6,CASRTRGSATNEKLFF
16,TRBV28,CASSAQGAGVNTEAFF
18,TRBV5-6,CASSEVTGRTSERWRQYF
14,TRBV30,CAWSVTGGWETQYF
16,TRBV7-2,CASSLDLVPRQGELFF
12,TRBV5-4,CASSRGAVGQYF
13,TRBV7-3,CASSLGPANEQYF
15,TRBV5-1,CASSLEGRRQETQYF
16,TRBV7-9,CASTTSGASGANVLTF
15,TRBV27,CASTRGLARTGELFF
18,TRBV5-4,CASSPSGGTGAKNTEAFF
15,TRBV4-1,CASSQLSEVTGELFF
13,TRBV28,CASNQGSSYEQYF
16,TRBV9,CASSFLPTSSGNTIYF
15,TRBV15,CATSRGNSYQNEQFF
13,TRBV18,CASSPGMNTEAFF
13,TRBV27,CASSFRRQNEQFF
16,TRBV27,CASSRLAGGLGGELFF
14,TRBV6-5,CASSSDSRKPRAFF
13,TRBV28,CASTANSGNTIYF
14,TRBV11-1,CASSLIPGGSPLHF
12,TRBV18,CASTSLRDEQFF
16,TRBV7-2,CASSLARGITAYGYTF
15,TRBV28,CASSPSGGLSYEQYF
15,TRBV7-9,CASRPDRGWSTEAFF
14,TRBV7-8,CASSPFGTSYEQYF
18,TRBV27,CASSAGLAGGDNTGELFF
15,TRBV28,CASTPLAGGAYEQYF